This T cell receptor (beta chain) was captured by sequencing in a study of spatial heterogeneity in lung cancer. Study-wide results and limits: There were more appearances of ubiquitous expanded tumor TCRs in blood at resection than at follow-up.

This clonotype was recorded many times. What it binds is unknown. Noted time point: blood at routine non-recurrence follow-up after resection. TCRdb reprocessed the 5' RACE reads with MiXCR, giving one entry per CDR3 protein. This table has about 70,000 distinct CDR3 sequences, approximately 8.9% appearing once. This TCR was sampled from a female donor with early-stage non-small cell lung cancer. This specimen consisted of PBMCs, obtained at follow-up.

The chain's CDR3 is CASSVRPSSGELFF. CDR3 nucleotides: TGTGCCAGCAGCGTCAGACCGAGCTCCGGGGAGCTGTTTTTT. The rearrangement joins TRBV9 to TRBJ2-2; D not resolved. This CDR3 comprises 14 residues. The V end lost 2 bases, the J end lost 6 bases, and 11 bases lay between the germline ends. Germline loops: CDR1 SGDLS, CDR2 YYNGEE.